What follows are 9 T cell receptor beta chains derived from one specimen sequenced in a study of blood T cell repertoires in COVID-19. Here immunoSEQ multiplex PCR was the method, and the copy in TCRdb shows in-frame clones only, minus some. The repertoire holds some 140,000 clones, with roughly 84% as singletons. What was sequenced was peripheral blood. The receptors come from a man aged 55 to 69 with acute or convalescent COVID-19.

The chain recombines TRBV6-5 with TRBJ1-2; TRBD1 matches 11 bases. Germline loops: CDR1 MNHEY, CDR2 SVGAGI. After removal of 5 bases from V and 5 bases from J, the junction contained 7 bases not matched to a gene. The CDR3 covers 15 residues. The CDR3 sequence: CASSPPGQGAYGYTF. The CDR3 DNA follows: TGTGCCAGCAGTCCGCCTGGACAGGGGGCTTATGGCTACACCTTC.

This chain's CDR3 is CASSEGGGWSYEQYF. Here the CDR3 DNA reads TGCGCCAGCAGCGAGGGCGGCGGGTGGTCCTACGAGCAGTACTTC. The chain uses TRBV5-1 and TRBJ2-7; weak D call: TRBD2 (5 bases). Trimming cost V 4 bases and J 1 base, with 15 bases left between them. The CDR3 length is 15 residues. Germline V lookup: CDR1 SGHRS, CDR2 YFSETQ.

The V and J genes are TRBV30 and TRBJ2-3, with D unclear. The V gene lost 0 bases and the J gene lost 4 bases, with 14 bases spanning the gap. Germline V gene data show CDR1 as GTSNPN and CDR2 as SVGIG (reference sequence). The CDR3 covers 15 residues. The CDR3 reads CAWSVPHLSADTQYF. The DNA for the CDR3 is TGTGCCTGGAGTGTACCCCATTTAAGCGCAGATACGCAGTATTTT.

The rearrangement uses TRBV6-1 and TRBJ2-2; no definite D call. Looked up from germline, CDR1 is MNHNS and CDR2 is SASEGT. This CDR3 is 14 amino acids long. Trimming left V 1 base short and J 1 base short, with 4 bases between. CDR3 coding DNA: TGTGCCAGCAGTGAAGGACAGAACACCGGGGAGCTGTTTTTT. Encoded protein: CASSEGQNTGELFF.

The CDR3 DNA sequence: TGTGCCATCAAGGACAGGGGTCAGGATGGCTACACCTTC. This codes for CAIKDRGQDGYTF. The V and J genes are TRBV10-3 and TRBJ1-2; 9 bases are a match to TRBD1. This CDR3 comprises 13 residues. Germline CDR1 reads ENHRY; CDR2 reads SYGVKD. V dropped 7 bases and J dropped 6; count of bases not matched to a gene: 6.

The chain employs TRBV5-4 and TRBJ1-1, with D maybe TRBD1 (6 bases). Germline loops: CDR1 SGHNT, CDR2 YYREEE (reference sequence). CDR3 length: 16 amino acids. V lost 4 bases, J lost 4 bases, and 20 bases lay in between. The CDR3, as DNA: TGTGCCAGCAGCCCTTCTGGGGCAGGGGTGAGCACTGAAGCTTTCTTT. Protein sequence: CASSPSGAGVSTEAFF.

This chain's CDR3 is CASSEALIGTGEGYTF. CDR3 nucleotide sequence: TGTGCCAGCAGTGAAGCGCTGATAGGGACAGGAGAAGGCTACACCTTC. The chain recombines TRBV2 with TRBJ1-2, with 8 bases that match TRBD1. CDR3 length equals 16 residues. The V gene's germline CDR1 is SNHLY and CDR2 FYNNEI. The V segment lost 0 bases and the J segment 8 bases; nucleotides outside the gene matches: 11.

This clone was found a few times. The chain has TRBV19 and TRBJ2-2; 10 bases align to TRBD2. The CDR3 extends over 16 amino acids. Looked up from germline, CDR1 is LNHDA and CDR2 is SQIVND (reference sequence). The J segment lost 3 bases and the V segment lost 5 bases, leaving 6 bases of the junction unmatched. The DNA of the CDR3 is TGTGCCAGTAGTTTCCTAGCGGGAGATGACACCGGGGAGCTGTTTTTT. Amino acid sequence: CASSFLAGDDTGELFF.

This clone appeared once. The V and J genes are TRBV25-1 and TRBJ1-3; D is ambiguous. V lost 5 bases to trimming and J lost 4 bases, with 6 bases between them. Germline CDR1 and CDR2: MGHDK and SYGVNS. This CDR3 is 12 amino acids long. The DNA for the CDR3 is TGTGCCAGCAGTCTATCCGGAAACACCATATATTTT. Its protein is CASSLSGNTIYF.